This is a list of T cell receptor beta chains from one sample in a study of blood T cell repertoires in COVID-19. Measured with immunoSEQ multiplex PCR; TCRdb has only the in-frame clones, and not every one. This table has 200,000 to 300,000 clones, 84% appearing once. The sequencing input was peripheral blood. These receptor sequences come from a woman in her 40s who had recovered from COVID-19. Each CDR3 is given with its conserved first and last residue. A D gene is named only where the DNA matches it firmly. Clone size, where shown, is once, few, many, or a class for clones that have expanded.

clone_size: .; v_call: TRBV5-1; d_call: .; j_call: TRBJ1-1; cdr3_aa: CASSLEFRGKAFF; cdr3_nt: TGCGCCAGCAGCTTGGAGTTCCGTGGCAAAGCTTTCTTT
clone_size: .; v_call: TRBV6-5; d_call: .; j_call: TRBJ1-6; cdr3_aa: CASSYGPDSPLHF; cdr3_nt: TGTGCCAGCAGTTACGGCCCCGATTCACCCCTCCACTTT
clone_size: .; v_call: TRBV3-1/TRBV3-2; d_call: .; j_call: TRBJ1-4; cdr3_aa: CASSRSGRINEKLFF; cdr3_nt: TGTGCCAGCAGCCGATCAGGGCGCATTAATGAAAAACTGTTTTTT
clone_size: few; v_call: TRBV9; d_call: .; j_call: TRBJ1-6; cdr3_aa: CASSVAGSTNSPLHF; cdr3_nt: TGTGCCAGCAGCGTAGCAGGCAGTACTAATTCACCCCTCCACTTT
clone_size: .; v_call: TRBV5-5; d_call: TRBD1; j_call: TRBJ2-7; cdr3_aa: CASSPSTGRDEQYF; cdr3_nt: TGTGCCAGCAGCCCTTCGACAGGGCGGGACGAGCAGTACTTC
clone_size: once; v_call: TRBV5-1; d_call: .; j_call: TRBJ2-1; cdr3_aa: CASSLRLADNEQFF; cdr3_nt: TGCGCCAGCAGCTTAAGGCTAGCAGACAATGAGCAGTTCTTC
clone_size: .; v_call: TRBV5-1; d_call: .; j_call: TRBJ1-5; cdr3_aa: CASSLGQSNQPQHF; cdr3_nt: TGCGCCAGCAGCTTGGGGCAGAGCAATCAGCCCCAGCATTTT
clone_size: few; v_call: TRBV5-1; d_call: .; j_call: TRBJ1-1; cdr3_aa: CASSPGSGSNTEAFF; cdr3_nt: TGCGCCAGCAGCCCTGGCAGCGGTTCGAACACTGAAGCTTTCTTT
clone_size: few; v_call: TRBV6-5; d_call: .; j_call: TRBJ2-1; cdr3_aa: CASSYSPDNEQFF; cdr3_nt: TGTGCCAGCAGTTACTCGCCGGACAATGAGCAGTTCTTC
clone_size: .; v_call: TRBV27; d_call: TRBD2; j_call: TRBJ2-2; cdr3_aa: CASSFGRGGGTGELFF; cdr3_nt: TGTGCCAGCAGTTTTGGTCGGGGGGGTGGCACCGGGGAGCTGTTTTTT
clone_size: .; v_call: TRBV5-1; d_call: .; j_call: TRBJ1-5; cdr3_aa: CASSLSGVSNQPQHF; cdr3_nt: TGCGCCAGCAGCTTGTCGGGGGTGAGCAATCAGCCCCAGCATTTT
clone_size: .; v_call: TRBV20-1; d_call: TRBD2; j_call: TRBJ2-5; cdr3_aa: CSASGRGEREGTQYF; cdr3_nt: TGCAGTGCTAGTGGGCGGGGGGAGCGGGAGGGGACCCAGTACTTC
clone_size: .; v_call: TRBV13; d_call: .; j_call: TRBJ1-6; cdr3_aa: CASSAVSSPLHF; cdr3_nt: TGTGCCAGCAGCGCCGTGAGTTCACCCCTCCACTTT
clone_size: once; v_call: TRBV2; d_call: TRBD1; j_call: TRBJ1-4; cdr3_aa: CASRAGGPANEKLFF; cdr3_nt: TGTGCCAGCAGAGCAGGGGGCCCGGCTAATGAAAAACTGTTTTTT